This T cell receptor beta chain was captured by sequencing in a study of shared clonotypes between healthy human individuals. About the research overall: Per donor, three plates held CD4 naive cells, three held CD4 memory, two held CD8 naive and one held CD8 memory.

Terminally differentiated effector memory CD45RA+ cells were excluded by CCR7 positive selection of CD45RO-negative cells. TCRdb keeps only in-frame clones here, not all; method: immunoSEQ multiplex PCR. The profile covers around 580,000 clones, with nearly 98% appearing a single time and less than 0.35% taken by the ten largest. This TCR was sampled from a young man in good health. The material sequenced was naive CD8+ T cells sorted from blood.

CDR3: CASSLEARARELFF. Written as DNA, the CDR3 is TGTGCCAGCAGCCTCGAGGCCCGGGCTCGCGAGCTGTTTTTT. The gene calls are TRBV7-9 and TRBJ2-2; D is unresolved. CDR1 is SEHNR, CDR2 FQNEAQ, per germline (reference sequence). CDR3 length: 14 amino acids. V shed 5 bases and J shed 11 bases, with 18 bases lying between them.